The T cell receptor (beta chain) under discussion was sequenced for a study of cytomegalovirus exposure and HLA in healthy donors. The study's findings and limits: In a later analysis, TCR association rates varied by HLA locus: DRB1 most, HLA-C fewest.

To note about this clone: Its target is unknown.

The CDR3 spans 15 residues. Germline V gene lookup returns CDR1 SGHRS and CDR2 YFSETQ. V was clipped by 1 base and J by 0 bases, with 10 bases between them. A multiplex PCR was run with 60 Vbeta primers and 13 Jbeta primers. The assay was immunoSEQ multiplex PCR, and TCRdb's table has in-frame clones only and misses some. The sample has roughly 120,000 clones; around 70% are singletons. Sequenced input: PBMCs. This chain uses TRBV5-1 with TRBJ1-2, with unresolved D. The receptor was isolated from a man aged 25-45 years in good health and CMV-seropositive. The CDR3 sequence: CASSLFPGANYGYTF. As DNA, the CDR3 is TGCGCCAGCAGCTTGTTCCCAGGCGCTAACTATGGCTACACCTTC. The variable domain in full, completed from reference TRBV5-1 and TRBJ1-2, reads KAGVTQTPRYLIKTRGQQVTLSCSPISGHRSVSWYQQTPGQGLQFLFEYFSETQRNKGNFPGRFSGRQFSNSRSEMNVSTLELGDSALYLCASSLFPGANYGYTFGSGTRLTVV.